The 8 T cell receptor beta chains below come from one sample, sequenced in a study of T cells in narcolepsy. TCRdb keeps only in-frame clones here, not all; method: immunoSEQ multiplex PCR. The sample includes approximately 26,000 clones, over 65% of them seen just once. Sequenced: memory (CD45RA-) CD4+ T cells from blood. All receptors come from a human donor in good health.

This clone came up once. The chain combines TRBV11-2 with TRBJ1-1; TRBD1 matches 9 bases. The CDR3 has 15 residues. Germline-derived CDR1 and CDR2 are SGHAT and FQNNGV. Trimming at V came to 2 bases and at J to 1 base, leaving 2 bases not matched to a gene. The CDR3 coding sequence is TGTGCCAGCAGCTTAACAGGGGGCCCGAACACTGAAGCTTTCTTT. This translates into CASSLTGGPNTEAFF.

The rearrangement joins TRBV6-6 to TRBJ2-7, with 7 bases identical to TRBD1. Germline V gives CDR1 MNHNY, CDR2 SVGAGI (reference sequence). Trimming at V came to 6 bases and at J to 6 bases, leaving 14 bases not matched to a gene. The CDR3 is 15 amino acids. CDR3 sequence reads: CASRSYRGQPGEQYF. In nucleotides, the CDR3 is TGTGCCAGCAGAAGCTATAGGGGACAGCCCGGCGAGCAGTACTTC.

V and J are TRBV7-9 and TRBJ1-1, with D hard to call. The CDR3 runs 14 residues. V was shortened by 5 bases and J by 5 bases, with 15 bases between the two germline ends. CDR1 SEHNR and CDR2 FQNEAQ come from the germline V gene (reference sequence). CDR3: CASSPVLPGTEAFF. The DNA of the CDR3 is TGTGCCAGCAGCCCCGTCCTGCCGGGGACTGAAGCTTTCTTT.

V usage is TRBV6-5 and J usage is TRBJ1-2; D may be TRBD1 (5 bases). The germline gives CDR1 MNHEY, CDR2 SVGAGI. Trimming removed 0 bases at V and 1 base at J, with 9 bases between. This CDR3 comprises 15 residues. CDR3 region: CASSYSRAINYGYTF. The CDR3 region has the DNA TGTGCCAGCAGTTACTCCAGGGCCATTAACTATGGCTACACCTTC.

As DNA, the CDR3 is TGTGCCAGCAGCCCGCGGGGGACAGGGTTCACCTACGAGCAGTACTTC. Translated: CASSPRGTGFTYEQYF. This rearrangement joins TRBV7-9 to TRBJ2-7, with 9 bases matching TRBD1. Germline V gene lookup returns CDR1 SEHNR and CDR2 FQNEAQ (reference sequence). This CDR3 region has 16 residues. V shed 5 bases, J shed 2 bases, and the junction held 10 bases outside the gene matches.

The chain combines TRBV5-1 with TRBJ2-3; either TRBD1 or TRBD2 may supply D (5 bases each). The germline V and J ends were trimmed by 0 bases and 2 bases, with 10 bases remaining between them. In germline, CDR1 is SGHRS, CDR2 YFSETQ. The CDR3 length is 15 residues. The CDR3 DNA sequence: TGCGCCAGCAGCTTGGAGGCAGGGACCACAGATACGCAGTATTTT. This encodes CASSLEAGTTDTQYF.

This clone has just one count. The chain combines TRBV11-3 with TRBJ2-1; 7 bases map to TRBD2. CDR3 length: 16 residues. Germline trimming cut 5 bases from V and 0 bases from J; bases unmatched to any gene: 7. Per the germline V gene, CDR1 is SGHNT and CDR2 is YENEEA. CDR3 sequence reads: CASSQTLAASYNEQFF. CDR3 coding DNA: TGTGCCAGCAGCCAAACTCTAGCGGCCTCCTACAATGAGCAGTTCTTC.

The rearrangement uses TRBV5-1 and TRBJ2-1; 8 bases fit TRBD2. The length of the CDR3 is 13 residues. Germline lookup yields CDR1 SGHRS and CDR2 YFSETQ. With 2 bases clipped from V and 10 bases from J, the junction kept 5 bases outside the gene matches. The CDR3, as DNA: TGCGCCAGCAGCTTCCAGCGGGAGAACGAGCAGTTCTTC. Translation gives CASSFQRENEQFF.